This T cell receptor beta chain was sequenced during a study of cytomegalovirus exposure and HLA in healthy donors. Whole-study context: Earlier, 95 million to 120 million unique TCR beta sequences were recovered from approximately 180 million T cells by an analysis.

The PCR had 60 Vbeta and 13 Jbeta primers. The repertoire was sequenced with immunoSEQ multiplex PCR; TCRdb's copy has only in-frame clones and lacks some. Of 180,000 or so clones listed, about 82% are singletons. Whole-study findings and limits: One variant, a missense change in DCLRE1C, was linked in a later analysis to TCR beta V- and J-gene trimming. Analysis performed later found around 15,000 TCR beta sequences associated with HLA alleles at 0.05 false discovery rate.

The CDR3 has 16 amino acids. V was shortened by 0 bases and J by 10 bases, with 17 bases between the two germline ends. Germline V lookup: CDR1 SGHRS, CDR2 YFSETQ. Turning to this clone: No antigen is known for it.

The chain recombines TRBV5-1 with TRBJ1-6; possible D gene TRBD1, 5 bases. The TCR was taken from a young man in good health and CMV-seronegative. Sequencing was carried out using PBMCs. For the CDR3, the DNA is TGCGCCAGCAGCTTGGAAAGCACAGGAAGCAGGTCACCCCTCCACTTT. This gives the protein CASSLESTGSRSPLHF.